These T cell receptor beta chains were read from a single sample in a study of blood T cell repertoires in COVID-19. Assay used: immunoSEQ multiplex PCR; TCRdb lists only in-frame clones, some missing. Among a few hundred thousand clones listed, roughly 87% were seen once. Sequencing used PBMCs or T cells enriched from blood (not recorded which). Receptor source: a woman aged 25 to 45 who had recovered from COVID-19. Both conserved end residues are trimmed from each CDR3. A D gene is named only where the DNA matches it firmly. Size is stated for part of the rows, as once, few or many counts, or as a class when the clone is expanded.

D gene	V gene	CDR3 length	clone size	CDR3 protein
TRBD1	TRBV5-1	15	.	ASSPGQGAGSGNTIY
TRBD1	TRBV30	12	.	AWRGGRDRKEAF
.	TRBV7-6	11	.	ASSLARNTEAF
.	TRBV5-6	13	.	ASSLADRSSYEQY
TRBD1	TRBV29-1	11	.	SAEGQGGYEQY
.	TRBV11-2	11	.	ASSLDIPYGYT
TRBD2	TRBV7-2	18	.	ASSLAWTSGALGGPYEQY
TRBD1	TRBV3-1/TRBV3-2	13	.	ASSRTGQQDYGYT
TRBD1	TRBV13	15	.	ASSRIPGQGSPTEAF
.	TRBV7-7	13	.	ASILSPYSNQPQH
.	TRBV6-1	14	.	ASSEAARVVNTEAF
.	TRBV15	12	once	ATSISLRNQPQH
TRBD1	TRBV19	12	.	ASRWDSDLGGYT
.	TRBV27	12	.	ASSLLQSTDTQY
.	TRBV7-9	13	.	ASSLGSPHTQPQH
.	TRBV7-9	13	once	ASSLAQGLNSPLH
.	TRBV6-5	11	.	ASRGTPRDTIY
.	TRBV7-2	10	.	ASSRLPRPLH
.	TRBV7-2	12	.	ASSLHPRDNEQF
TRBD1	TRBV13	14	.	ASSLLGQGFNYGYT
TRBD1	TRBV25-1	12	.	ASSHSGQRYGYT
.	TRBV6-2/TRBV6-3	10	.	ASSYVGQGQY
TRBD1	TRBV6-5	13	.	ASSSQGASNSPLH
.	TRBV6-5	14	.	ASSFLRLGGHGWAF
.	TRBV7-4	13	.	ASSRLGLKINEQF
.	TRBV3-1/TRBV3-2	14	.	ASSQVSGVGNSPLH
.	TRBV20-1	11	once	SASEAYSYEQY
.	TRBV27	12	once	ASKLEGAYNEQF
.	TRBV11-1	10	once	ASSRNPGMQY
.	TRBV5-6	13	once	ASSLGRIYNSPLH
.	TRBV30	13	.	AWSVRGTSGNTIY
.	TRBV30	10	.	AGVGTPADYT
.	TRBV5-1	12	.	ASSLESGRTEAF
.	TRBV5-4	13	.	ASSRGGGEWNEQF
TRBD1	TRBV6-5	13	.	ASSLYRGRDTEAF
TRBD1	TRBV7-9	11	.	ASIPDRDTEAF
.	TRBV6-5	11	.	ASRQGGNQPQH
.	TRBV19	14	once	ASSMRRGSSYNEQF
.	TRBV10-3	11	.	AISDRSDQPQH
.	TRBV6-6	15	once	ASSRARGSLFNYGYT
.	TRBV5-4	11	.	ASSLVEGNTIY
.	TRBV15	10	.	ATSRVRSGYT
TRBD1	TRBV7-9	14	.	ASSPWGTGVQETQY
.	TRBV11-2	14	.	ASSPLIGTSNTEAF
TRBD1	TRBV19	12	.	ASSIDRGNYGYT
TRBD1	TRBV20-1	12	.	SASGGQGNQPQH
.	TRBV6-6	14	.	ASRRDSSSGANVLT
TRBD2	TRBV25-1	13	.	ASSELAGLTDTQY
TRBD2	TRBV2	13	.	ASTYSGGDRETQY
TRBD1	TRBV6-5	13	.	ASRSLRDRAYEQY
.	TRBV4-3	12	.	ASSQDAAGPEAF
.	TRBV3-1/TRBV3-2	13	.	ASSQGSNSYNEQF
.	TRBV11-3	12	.	ASSLDRGNTEAF
TRBD1	TRBV11-2	12	many	ASSLAGGSYEQY